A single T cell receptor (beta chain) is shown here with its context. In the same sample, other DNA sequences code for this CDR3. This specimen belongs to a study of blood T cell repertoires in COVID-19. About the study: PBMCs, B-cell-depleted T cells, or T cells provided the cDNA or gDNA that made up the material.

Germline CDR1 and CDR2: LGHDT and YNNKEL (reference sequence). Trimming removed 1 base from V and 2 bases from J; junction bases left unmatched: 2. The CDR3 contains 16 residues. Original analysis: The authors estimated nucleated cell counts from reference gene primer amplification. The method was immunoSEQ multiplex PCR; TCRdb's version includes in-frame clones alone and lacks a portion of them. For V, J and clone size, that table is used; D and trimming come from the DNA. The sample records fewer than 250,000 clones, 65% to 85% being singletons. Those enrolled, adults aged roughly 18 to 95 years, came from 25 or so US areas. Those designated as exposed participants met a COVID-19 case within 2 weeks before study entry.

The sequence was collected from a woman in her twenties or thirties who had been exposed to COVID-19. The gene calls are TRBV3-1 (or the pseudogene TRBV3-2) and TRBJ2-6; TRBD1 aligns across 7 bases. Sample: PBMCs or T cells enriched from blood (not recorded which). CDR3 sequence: CASSQGTGTGANVLTF. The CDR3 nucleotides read TGTGCCAGCAGCCAAGGGACAGGAACTGGGGCCAACGTCCTGACTTTC.